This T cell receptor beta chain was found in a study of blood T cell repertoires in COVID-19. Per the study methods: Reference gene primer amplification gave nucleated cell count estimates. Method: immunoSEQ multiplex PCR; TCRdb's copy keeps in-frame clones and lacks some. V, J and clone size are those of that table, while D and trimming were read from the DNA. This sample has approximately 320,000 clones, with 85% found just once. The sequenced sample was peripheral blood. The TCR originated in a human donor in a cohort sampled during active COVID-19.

The CDR3 is CASSPRTGISEQYF. CDR3 DNA: TGTGCCAGCAGTCCTAGGACAGGAATTTCCGAGCAGTACTTC. V gene TRBV2 combines with J gene TRBJ2-7; 7 bases fit TRBD1. J was trimmed by 6 bases and V by 5 bases; bases with no gene match: 10. The CDR3 runs to 14 residues. Germline V gene lookup returns CDR1 SNHLY and CDR2 FYNNEI.